The rows below give T cell receptor beta chains drawn from one sample of a study of graft-versus-host responses after intestinal transplantation. No antigen has been assigned to these receptors. Assay: immunoSEQ multiplex PCR; the TCRdb copy retains only in-frame clones and omits some. The sample yields tens of thousands of clones, roughly nine tenths seen once. The material sequenced was unstimulated CD8+ T cells sorted from spleen or lymph node cells, taken before intestinal transplant. The receptors derive from a human donor who received an intestinal transplant. The CDR3 runs from the conserved cysteine through the conserved F or W.

cdr3_aa v_call
CASSQDRGWSTDTQYF TRBV4-3
CASSQDGDLRYTGELFF TRBV4-3
CSVRYRGRDEQFF TRBV29-1
CASSEIVSTDTQYF TRBV5-1
CASSIGRGTEAFF TRBV19
CASSEVTFPYEQYF TRBV5-1
CASSFLTENTEAFF TRBV7-2
CASSPRAGAAYNEQFF TRBV18
CAWRLALEGYTF TRBV30
CASSIQVNQPQHF TRBV19
CASSLLGLVGTNEKLFF TRBV5-1
CSVVGLRENQETQYF TRBV29-1
CASSPLTGGDTGELFF TRBV5-1
CASSSAGGPTYGYTF TRBV13
CASSLFNGGLSSYNEQFF TRBV28
CASSERQGYGYTF TRBV6-1
CASSLVPTGETNEKLFF TRBV7-9
CASSGTSGSYEQYF TRBV11-2